This T cell receptor beta chain comes out of a study of blood T cell repertoires in COVID-19. The length of the CDR3 is 15 residues. CDR1 MNHEY and CDR2 SMNVEV come from the germline V gene (reference sequence). V lost 2 bases and J lost 7; bases outside the gene matches: 9. TCRdb's copy holds only in-frame clones and misses some; the assay was immunoSEQ multiplex PCR. The sample lists 75,000 to 95,000 clones, roughly 90% seen once, with roughly 4.4% in the top ten. This clone was counted a single time. Material: peripheral blood. V is TRBV27 and J is TRBJ2-5; 8 bases line up with TRBD1. The receptor's source is a man aged 45-60 years with active COVID-19. CDR3 protein: CASSLRAGGSATQYF. CDR3 nucleotides: TGTGCCAGCAGTTTAAGGGCAGGGGGCAGCGCGACCCAGTACTTC.